This T cell receptor (beta chain) was recorded in a study of T cell repertoires in breast cancer. Study-wide context: Healthy controls: nine donors. On average each sample gave about 500,000 sequences, roughly 9.8 reads per cell. The study's findings and limits: This emulsion RT-PCR profile was considered qualitative rather than quantitative.

With regard to this clonotype: The antigen is unknown. The CDR3 does not end in the conserved phenylalanine or tryptophan, so this is likely a read error. Because the CDR3's place on the DNA is in doubt, the DNA is left out and the CDR3 is given as listed by TCRdb.

The expanded emulsion RT-PCR method captured paired alpha and beta chains from CD8+ T cells. The CDR3 sequence runs 13 residues, both termini included. The germline CDR1 and CDR2 sequences are SGHTA and FQGTGA. Blocking oligonucleotides added to a second nested PCR suppressed unpaired genes. TCRdb passed the emulsion pairing reads through MiXCR, listing each CDR3 protein once. The sample lists approximately 600 distinct CDR3 sequences; approximately 50% were seen once. This TCR was recovered from a pool of human donors with breast cancer or a healthy control (not recorded which). The V and J genes are TRBV7-3 and TRBJ1-2; TRBD1, the table's D call, lacks a check against the DNA. Sequenced: CD8+ T cells. The CDR3 reads CASSLNGGYGYNG.